Below are 2 T cell receptor beta chains sequenced from a single sample in a study of human T cells and chemical hapten exposure. Time point of the sample: patch test 1, 2 weeks after DPC sensitization. Treatment meaning: therapeutic diphenylcyclopropenone sensitization with weekly scalp DPC. TCRdb re-called the RACE reads with MiXCR, one entry per CDR3 protein. Here the sample spans 180,000 or so distinct CDR3 sequences, more than 14% being singletons. The sample here was whole blood, taken in connection with sensitization to the hapten diphenylcyclopropenone (DPC). The receptor set was obtained from a woman in her 30s with alopecia areata. Some clones in this sample may be carry-over from other donors' samples.

V gene TRBV29-1 combines with J gene TRBJ2-1, with D perhaps TRBD2 (6 bases). The length of the CDR3 is 14 residues. The germline CDR1 and CDR2 sequences are SQVTM and ANQGSEA. V was pared by 5 bases and J by 1 base, with 12 bases between. For the CDR3, the DNA is TGCAGCGTTTCCTTAGCGGAGTCCTACAATGAGCAGTTCTTC. Its translation is CSVSLAESYNEQFF.

This clonotype was picked up a small number of times. The chain couples TRBV20-1 to TRBJ2-7; D remains unclear. The CDR3 contains 13 residues. Trimming took off 3 bases at V and 3 bases at J, with 12 bases between the two ends. Germline assignment: CDR1 DFQATT and CDR2 SNEGSKA (reference sequence). The CDR3 nucleotides read TGCAGTGCTAGTGTAGCTCCCTACTACGAGCAGTACTTC. Its translation is CSASVAPYYEQYF.